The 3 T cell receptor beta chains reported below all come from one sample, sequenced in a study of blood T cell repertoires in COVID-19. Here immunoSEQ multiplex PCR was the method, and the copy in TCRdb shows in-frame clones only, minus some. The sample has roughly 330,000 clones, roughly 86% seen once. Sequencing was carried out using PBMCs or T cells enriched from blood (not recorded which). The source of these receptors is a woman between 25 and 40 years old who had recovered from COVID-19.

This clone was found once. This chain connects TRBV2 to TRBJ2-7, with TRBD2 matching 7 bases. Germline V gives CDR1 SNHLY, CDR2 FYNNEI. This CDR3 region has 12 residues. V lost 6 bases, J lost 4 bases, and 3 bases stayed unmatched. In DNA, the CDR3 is TGTGCCAGCAGCAGGGAGGGGTACGAGCAGTACTTC. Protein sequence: CASSREGYEQYF.

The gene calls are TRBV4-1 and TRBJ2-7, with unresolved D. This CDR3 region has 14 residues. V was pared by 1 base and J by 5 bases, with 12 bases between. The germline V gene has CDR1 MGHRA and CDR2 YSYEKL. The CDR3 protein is CASSQVGLRDEQYF. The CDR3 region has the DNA TGCGCCAGCAGCCAAGTCGGCCTCCGGGACGAGCAGTACTTC.

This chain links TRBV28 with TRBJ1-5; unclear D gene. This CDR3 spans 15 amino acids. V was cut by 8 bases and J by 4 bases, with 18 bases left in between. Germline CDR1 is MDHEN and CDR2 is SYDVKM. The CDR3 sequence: CASYSRGMGNQPQHF. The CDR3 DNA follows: TGTGCCAGCTACTCCCGGGGTATGGGGAATCAGCCCCAGCATTTT.